The present entry profiles one T cell receptor (beta chain) with its context. The V and J ends lost 6 bases and 5 bases, in that order; junction bases with no gene match: 8. There are 16 residues in the CDR3. Germline CDR1 is LNHDA and CDR2 is SQIVND (reference sequence). The sample belongs to a study of blood T cell repertoires in COVID-19. Clones were sequenced by immunoSEQ multiplex PCR, and TCRdb holds only the in-frame ones, with some missing. Here the sample spans about 160,000 clones, approximately 84% being singletons. The gene calls are TRBV19 and TRBJ2-5; 14 bases are a match to TRBD2. The sample consisted of peripheral blood. The sequence was obtained from a woman of 80 years or more with acute or convalescent COVID-19. For the CDR3, the DNA is TGTGCCAGTAGGAGACTAGCGGGAGGGCCGCTGGAGACCCAGTACTTC. Its protein is CASRRLAGGPLETQYF.